This T cell receptor beta chain derives from a study of cytomegalovirus exposure and HLA in healthy donors. 13 Jbeta primers and 60 Vbeta primers were used for the PCR. The protocol was immunoSEQ multiplex PCR, while the TCRdb copy is restricted to in-frame clones and leaves out a portion. This table lists tens of thousands of clones. Trimming cost V 4 bases and J 2 bases, with 11 bases left between them. This CDR3 contains 15 residues. Germline CDR1 SEHNR, CDR2 FQNEAQ (reference sequence). About this clone itself: Its antigen is currently unknown.

Overall study findings and caveats: The study labeled 164 TCR beta chains cytomegalovirus-associated.

The chain recombines TRBV7-9 with TRBJ1-4; tentatively, D is TRBD1 (6 bases). What was sequenced was PBMCs. This receptor was identified in a male donor in good health and CMV-seronegative. Written as DNA, the CDR3 is TGTGCCAGCAGCTCGCCGGGGGGCACTAATGAAAAACTGTTTTTT. This encodes CASSSPGGTNEKLFF.